The rows below give T cell receptor beta chains drawn from one sample of a study of T cells in Graves' hyperthyroidism and ophthalmopathy. MiXCR was run by TCRdb on the multiplex PCR reads, yielding one entry per CDR3 protein. The data contain 340,000 or so distinct CDR3 sequences, roughly 20% of them singletons. Sample: blood. The receptors were sampled from a woman in her forties or fifties with Graves' hyperthyroidism. Each CDR3 is given with its conserved first and last residue. The D gene is left open where the match is weak. Clone sizes are given selectively: once, few, many, or a class where the clone is expanded.

>TRBV6-5|once|TRBJ1-2|TRBD1
TGTGCCAGCAGTTACCCGGGACAGGCTGAAATCTATGGCTACACCTTC
CASSYPGQAEIYGYTF
>TRBV15|once|TRBJ2-7|TRBD2
TGTGCCACCAGCAGGGTAGCGGGCGGCGAGCAGTACTTC
CATSRVAGGEQYF
>TRBV10-3|many|TRBJ1-1|TRBD1
TGTGCCATCAGTGAGTCGCCGGGACAGCAGGACACTGAAGCTTTCTTT
CAISESPGQQDTEAFF
>TRBV11-2|NA|TRBJ2-2|TRBD2
TGTGCCAGCAGCCTCGGGTTGGGACTAGCGCACACCGGGGAGCTGTTTTTT
CASSLGLGLAHTGELFF
>TRBV15|many|TRBJ2-7|TRBD1
TGTGCCACCAGCAGAACGACAGGGTATTACGAGCAGTACTTC
CATSRTTGYYEQYF
>TRBV5-1|NA|TRBJ2-6|NA
TGCGCCAGCAGCCTGGGTTCGAGCTCTGGGGCCAACGTCCTGACTTTC
CASSLGSSSGANVLTF
>TRBV20-1|NA|TRBJ2-5|NA
TGCAGTGCTAACCGAGCGGAGACCCAGTACTTC
CSANRAETQYF
>TRBV29-1|NA|TRBJ1-2|TRBD1
TGCAGCGTTGAAGAAGGACAGGGCGGCTATGGCTACACCTTC
CSVEEGQGGYGYTF
>TRBV20-1|few|TRBJ2-2|NA
TGCAGTGCTCCCCCCCCACGCCCCGGGGAGCTGTTTTTT
CSAPPPRPGELFF
>TRBV12-3/TRBV12-4|NA|TRBJ2-1|TRBD1
TGTGCCAGCAGTTTAGGGGGGACAGACAATGAGCAGTTCTTC
CASSLGGTDNEQFF
>TRBV7-6|few|TRBJ2-1|NA
TGTGCCAGCAGCCCCCACTGGGCTAACGGGGTTAAGAATGAGCAGTTCTTC
CASSPHWANGVKNEQFF
>TRBV20-1|NA|TRBJ2-3|TRBD1
TGCAGTGGCAAATCGGGACAGGGGAACACAGATACGCAGTATTTT
CSGKSGQGNTDTQYF
>TRBV2|NA|TRBJ2-1|TRBD1
TGTGCCAGCAGCGCGACCCTCGGGACAGGGTCGGGAAATGAGCAGTTCTTC
CASSATLGTGSGNEQFF
>TRBV28|few|TRBJ2-7|NA
TGTGCCAGCAGTCGAAGAGGGGGTAAGAGCGAGCAGTACTTC
CASSRRGGKSEQYF
>TRBV27|NA|TRBJ2-7|NA
TGTGCCAGCAGTGTGCGCGGAGTCGAGCAGTACTTC
CASSVRGVEQYF
>TRBV7-3|many|TRBJ1-1|NA
TGTGCCAGCATCGGAGAGCGGCACACTGAAGCTTTCTTT
CASIGERHTEAFF
>TRBV29-1|NA|TRBJ2-7|NA
TGCAGCGTGTGGGAGGCCAGCTCCTACGAGCAGTACTTC
CSVWEASSYEQYF
>TRBV12-3/TRBV12-4|NA|TRBJ2-7|NA
TGTGCCAGCAGTTTAGTAGGCGACCTAGGGGACGAGCAGTACTTC
CASSLVGDLGDEQYF
>TRBV12-3/TRBV12-4|many|TRBJ1-1|NA
TGTGCCAGCAGCGCCTTGTTGAGGGAAGCTTTCTTT
CASSALLREAFF